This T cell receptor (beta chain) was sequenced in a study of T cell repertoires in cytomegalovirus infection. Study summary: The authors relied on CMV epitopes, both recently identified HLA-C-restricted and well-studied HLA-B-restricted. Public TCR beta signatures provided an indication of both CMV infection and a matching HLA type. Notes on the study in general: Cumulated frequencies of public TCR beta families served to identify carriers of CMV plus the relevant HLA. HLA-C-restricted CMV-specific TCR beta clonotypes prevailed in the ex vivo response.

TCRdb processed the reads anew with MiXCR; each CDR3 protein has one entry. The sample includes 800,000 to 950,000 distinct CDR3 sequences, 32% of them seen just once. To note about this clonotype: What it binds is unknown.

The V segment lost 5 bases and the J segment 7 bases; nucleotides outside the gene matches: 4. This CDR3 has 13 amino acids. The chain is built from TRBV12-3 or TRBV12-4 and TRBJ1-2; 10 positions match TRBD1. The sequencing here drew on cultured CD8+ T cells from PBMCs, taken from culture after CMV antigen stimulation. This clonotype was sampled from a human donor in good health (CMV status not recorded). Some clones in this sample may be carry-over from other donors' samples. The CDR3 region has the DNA TGTGCCAGCAGTACCGGGACAGGGGTTGGCTACACCTTC. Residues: CASSTGTGVGYTF.